Sequencing of this TCR beta chain was carried out in a study of blood T cells in healthy people across ages. Alongside a J-beta primer mix, a sample-barcoded 5' primer served in a second PCR lasting 7 to 11 cycles. There were at least 3 million CDR3-containing paired-end reads obtained from each sample. MiXCR was run by TCRdb on the 5' RACE reads, yielding one entry per CDR3 protein. The sample includes fewer than 1,000,000 distinct CDR3 sequences, about 45% of them seen just once. Each of the donors had roughly 9.3 milliliters of peripheral blood drawn into EDTA-treated Vacutainer tubes. The clonotype was recovered from an elderly man in good health. The material sequenced was blood.

The CDR3 is CAGTRSLAEHTGELFF. The DNA of the CDR3 is TGTGCCGGCACCCGATCTCTAGCGGAGCACACCGGGGAGCTGTTTTTT. The rearrangement uses TRBV12-3 or TRBV12-4 and TRBJ2-2; TRBD2 agrees at 7 bases. The CDR3 runs to 16 residues. Trimming at V came to 11 bases and at J to 3 bases, leaving 15 bases not matched to a gene.